This TCR beta chain was sequenced in a study of T-cell reconstitution after alpha-beta-depleted transplantation in children. Study-wide results and limits: Diversity and T-cell counts at one year after transplant derived mostly from new T cells.

TCRbeta library preparation incorporated unique molecular identifiers. MiXCR was run by TCRdb on the PCR reads, yielding one entry per CDR3 protein. Here the sample spans hundreds of thousands of distinct CDR3 sequences, 10% to 15% being singletons. The CDR3 totals 16 residues. The germline V gene encodes CDR1 LNHNV and CDR2 YYDKDF (reference sequence). J was trimmed by 0 bases and V by 5 bases; bases with no gene match: 7. Turning to this clonotype: Its antigen is unidentified.

Sequenced here: PBMCs, mostly from graft donor cells, sampled 360 days after TCRalphabeta/CD19-depleted stem cell transplant. The chain joins TRBV15 to TRBJ2-4, with 7 bases fitting TRBD2. This sequence originates from a male patient under 18 who had a stem cell transplant for acute myeloid leukemia, so the T cells may come from the graft donor. The CDR3 here is CATSLTGEGAKNIQYF. Written as DNA, the CDR3 is TGTGCCACCAGCCTAACGGGGGAGGGAGCCAAAAACATTCAGTACTTC.